Presented here are 30 T cell receptor beta chains from one specimen sequenced in a study of cytomegalovirus exposure and HLA in healthy donors. The PCR contained 60 Vbeta and 13 Jbeta primers. TCRdb's table, derived via immunoSEQ multiplex PCR, lists solely in-frame clones and lacks some. This table lists approximately 170,000 clones. Sample: PBMCs. The receptor source for this set is a woman aged 18 to 35 in good health and CMV-seropositive.

The V gene is TRBV7-8, the J gene TRBJ2-2, with 10 positions matching TRBD1. Looked up from germline, CDR1 is SGHVS and CDR2 is FQNEAQ. This CDR3 region has 14 residues. V shed 5 bases and J 6 bases; nucleotides not matched to a gene: 3. For the CDR3, the DNA is TGTGCCAGCAGCCGGGACAGGGGTCCCGGGGAGCTGTTTTTT. It yields the protein CASSRDRGPGELFF.

V is TRBV7-8 and J is TRBJ2-7; maybe TRBD2 (5 bases). Germline V gene data show CDR1 as SGHVS and CDR2 as FQNEAQ. The CDR3 sequence is 14 residues long. V lost 5 bases and J lost 3, with 14 bases in between. This CDR3 reads CASSPGSRDYEQYF. In DNA, the CDR3 is TGTGCCAGCAGCCCGGGGTCTCGTGACTACGAGCAGTACTTC.

The rearrangement uses TRBV5-6 and TRBJ1-1, with 7 bases fitting TRBD1. CDR1 and CDR2 from the germline V gene are SGHDT and YYEEEE. The CDR3 consists of 17 residues. V was clipped by 6 bases and J by 1 base; unmatched bases: 15. The CDR3 DNA reads TGTGCCAGCATCAGGGTCCGGGACAGCGTTTCGAACACTGAAGCTTTCTTT. Protein: CASIRVRDSVSNTEAFF.

V usage is TRBV4-1 and J usage is TRBJ1-3, with TRBD1 matching over 7 bases. V shed 4 bases and J 0 bases; nucleotides not matched to a gene: 3. Germline CDR1 MGHRA, CDR2 YSYEKL. There are 15 residues in the CDR3. CDR3 region: CASSRQGLSGNTIYF. The DNA for the CDR3 is TGCGCCAGCAGCCGACAGGGACTCTCTGGAAACACCATATATTTT.

The chain has TRBV6-1 and TRBJ1-3; no reliable D call. CDR3 size: 15 residues. The germline V gene encodes CDR1 MNHNS and CDR2 SASEGT. With 6 bases removed from V and 0 bases from J, the gap between germline ends came to 12 bases. The CDR3 coding sequence is TGTGCCAGCAGGCTAGAAAGACTCTCTGGAAACACCATATATTTT. Amino acids: CASRLERLSGNTIYF.

V gene TRBV7-9 combines with J gene TRBJ2-7, with 7 bases lining up with TRBD1. Germline V gives CDR1 SEHNR, CDR2 FQNEAQ (reference sequence). The CDR3 length is 15 residues. J lost 4 bases, V lost 2 bases, and 8 bases had no gene match. CDR3 loop: CASSLTAGGFYEQYF. CDR3 coding DNA: TGTGCCAGCAGCTTAACGGCAGGGGGATTTTACGAGCAGTACTTC.

This chain links TRBV14 with TRBJ1-4; no firm D call. The CDR3 runs to 13 residues. Germline CDR1 and CDR2: SGHDN and FVKESK. Deletions cut 4 bases from V and 4 bases from J, with 7 bases between. The CDR3 loop reads CASSRTDNEKLFF. In DNA form, the CDR3 reads TGTGCCAGCAGCCGAACAGATAATGAAAAACTGTTTTTT. The full variable domain, its missing parts supplied by reference TRBV14 and TRBJ1-4, is EAGVTQFPSHSVIEKGQTVTLRCDPISGHDNLYWYRRVMGKEIKFLLHFVKESKQDESGMPNNRFLAERTGGTYSTLKVQPAELEDSGVYFCASSRTDNEKLFFGSGTQLSVL.

The chain joins TRBV4-1 to TRBJ2-1, with D possibly TRBD1 on 5 matching bases. CDR3 length: 17 residues. V was shortened by 1 base and J by 7 bases, with 20 bases between the two germline ends. Per germline, CDR1 MGHRA and CDR2 YSYEKL. The CDR3 spells CASSQVAQGRRGNEQFF. The DNA of the CDR3 is TGCGCCAGCAGCCAAGTAGCCCAAGGAAGAAGGGGTAATGAGCAGTTCTTC.

This sequence joins TRBV5-1 and TRBJ1-2; D remains unclear. V lost 4 bases and J 2 bases, leaving 15 bases between the germline ends. This CDR3 spans 15 amino acids. Germline CDR1 SGHRS, CDR2 YFSETQ. Here the CDR3 reads CASSPTGSPNYGYTF. The CDR3 DNA reads as TGCGCCAGCAGCCCAACGGGATCCCCCAACTATGGCTACACCTTC.

The chain recombines TRBV5-5 with TRBJ1-3, with TRBD1 matching 7 bases. The CDR3 loop spans 18 amino acids. With 4 bases clipped from V and 0 bases from J, the junction kept 13 bases outside the gene matches. The germline V gene has CDR1 SGHKS and CDR2 YYEKEE (reference sequence). The CDR3 spells CASSRSAGTDSSGNTIYF. For the CDR3, the DNA is TGTGCCAGCAGCCGTTCGGCCGGGACAGACTCCTCTGGAAACACCATATATTTT.

This chain's CDR3 is CAWRGAWSALHF. CDR3 sequence (DNA): TGTGCCTGGAGGGGGGCGTGGAGCGCCCTCCACTTT. The chain combines TRBV30 with TRBJ1-6; D perhaps matches TRBD1 (6 bases). Trimming removed 3 bases at V and 14 bases at J, with 14 bases between. The germline V gene encodes CDR1 GTSNPN and CDR2 SVGIG (reference sequence). CDR3 length: 12 amino acids. Together with reference TRBV30 and TRBJ1-6, the CDR3 gives the full variable domain: SQTIHQWPATLVQPVGSPLSLECTVEGTSNPNLYWYRQAAGRGLQLLFYSVGIGQISSEVPQNLSASRPQDRQFILSSKKLLLSDSGFYLCAWRGAWSALHFGNGTRLTVT.

The V gene is TRBV4-1, the J gene TRBJ1-5; the D gene is possibly TRBD1 (5 bases). Germline loops: CDR1 MGHRA, CDR2 YSYEKL. V lost 1 base and J lost 0, with 10 bases in between. The CDR3 length is 16 residues. The CDR3 loop reads CASSQGRGLSNQPQHF. CDR3 nucleotides: TGCGCCAGCAGCCAAGGTAGGGGTCTTAGCAATCAGCCCCAGCATTTT.

The V gene is TRBV30, the J gene TRBJ2-3; TRBD1 aligns across 10 bases. V shed 8 bases, J shed 4 bases, and the junction held 6 bases outside the gene matches. Germline assignment: CDR1 GTSNPN and CDR2 SVGIG (reference sequence). This CDR3 is 13 amino acids long. The CDR3 DNA reads TGTGCCAGGGACAGGGGAACTCCAGATACGCAGTATTTT. Protein: CARDRGTPDTQYF.

Here the CDR3 reads CAWSLLAGAYEQYF. CDR3 bases: TGTGCCTGGAGTCTACTAGCGGGAGCCTACGAGCAGTACTTC. The rearrangement joins TRBV30 to TRBJ2-7, with 11 bases that match TRBD2. The CDR3 length is 14 residues. From germline, CDR1 is GTSNPN and CDR2 SVGIG (reference sequence). Trimming at V came to 2 bases and at J to 2 bases, leaving 2 bases not matched to a gene.

The chain couples TRBV10-3 to TRBJ2-1; 13 bases map to TRBD2. The germline CDR1 and CDR2 sequences are ENHRY and SYGVKD. V gave up 7 bases and J gave up 8 bases; unmatched junction bases: 11. There are 16 residues in the CDR3. The CDR3 nucleotides are TGTGCCATCATGAGGACTAGCGGGAGCCAGTATTATGAGCAGTTCTTC. This sequence encodes CAIMRTSGSQYYEQFF.

The rearrangement links TRBV4-1 to TRBJ1-5, with unresolved D. Germline CDR1 MGHRA, CDR2 YSYEKL. The CDR3 consists of 14 residues. V lost 3 bases, J lost 2 bases, and 8 bases lay in between. The CDR3 DNA is TGCGCCAGCAGCCAGATACTGGGCAATCAGCCCCAGCATTTT. Its protein is CASSQILGNQPQHF.

The chain joins TRBV18 to TRBJ2-1; 7 bases fit TRBD2. Per germline, CDR1 KGHSH and CDR2 LQKENI. V lost 4 bases and J lost 5; bases outside the gene matches: 5. CDR3 size: 14 residues. The DNA for the CDR3 is TGTGCCAGCTCACAGAGCGGGACGGACAATGAGCAGTTCTTC. Its protein is CASSQSGTDNEQFF.

CDR3 DNA sequence: TGTGCCTGGAGTCTTGGAACCGGGACTAGCGGGACGAGGGAGCAGTACTTC. Residues: CAWSLGTGTSGTREQYF. The gene calls are TRBV30 and TRBJ2-7; 13 positions match TRBD2. The CDR3 loop spans 17 amino acids. J lost 7 bases, V lost 2 bases, and 14 bases had no gene match. From germline, CDR1 is GTSNPN and CDR2 SVGIG (reference sequence).

J is TRBJ1-4 and V is TRBV5-1; D perhaps matches TRBD1 (5 bases). Trimming left V 4 bases short and J 7 bases short, with 11 bases between. The CDR3 has 13 residues. CDR1 and CDR2 (germline): SGHRS, YFSETQ. CDR3 nucleotide sequence: TGCGCCAGCAGCACCGGGGGGAGTGAAAAACTGTTTTTT. The encoded protein is CASSTGGSEKLFF.

V usage is TRBV5-6 and J usage is TRBJ2-3, with 7 bases lining up with TRBD1. There are 13 residues in the CDR3. The germline CDR1 and CDR2 sequences are SGHDT and YYEEEE. After removal of 4 bases from V and 4 bases from J, the junction contained 3 bases not matched to a gene. Here the CDR3 DNA reads TGTGCCAGCAGCGTTCAGGGGGCAGATACGCAGTATTTT. Amino acid sequence: CASSVQGADTQYF.

The chain joins TRBV10-1 to TRBJ2-3, with 7 bases identical to TRBD1. In germline, CDR1 is WNHNN, CDR2 SYGVQD (reference sequence). V dropped 0 bases and J dropped 2; count of bases not matched to a gene: 5. This CDR3 is 16 amino acids long. CDR3 sequence: CASSESKGAITDTQYF. In DNA form, the CDR3 reads TGCGCCAGCAGTGAGTCGAAGGGGGCCATCACAGATACGCAGTATTTT.

The rearrangement uses TRBV6-4 and TRBJ1-1; possibly TRBD1 for D (5 bases). The CDR3 runs 14 residues. Germline CDR1 reads MRHNA; CDR2 reads SNTAGT. Trimming left V 8 bases short and J 6 bases short, with 19 bases between. The CDR3 region has the DNA TGTGCCAGCCAGAACTGGGGGGGATCTTCTGAAGCTTTCTTT. It is translated as CASQNWGGSSEAFF.

The chain couples TRBV19 to TRBJ2-7, with 7 bases matching TRBD2. In germline, CDR1 is LNHDA, CDR2 SQIVND (reference sequence). This CDR3 is built from 14 residues. With V trimmed by 3 bases and J by 7 bases, 9 bases remained unmatched. Written as DNA, the CDR3 is TGTGCCAGTAGTATCCCCGGGGGGACTCGGGAGCAGTACTTC. It specifies CASSIPGGTREQYF.

The genes are TRBV10-2 and TRBJ2-2; 7 bases agree with TRBD1. V lost 6 bases and J lost 6; bases outside the gene matches: 10. This CDR3 has 15 residues. Germline V gene data show CDR1 as WSHSY and CDR2 as SAAADI. CDR3 bases: TGCGCCAGCAGGCAGACAGGGATGGGAGCCGGGGAGCTGTTTTTT. The encoded protein is CASRQTGMGAGELFF.

The chain employs TRBV7-7 and TRBJ2-1; D may be TRBD1 (6 bases). Germline loops: CDR1 SSHAT, CDR2 FNYEAQ (reference sequence). The V gene lost 1 base and the J gene lost 2 bases, with 12 bases spanning the gap. The CDR3 is 16 residues long. CDR3 residues: CASSLVGGVPYNEQFF. The CDR3 nucleotides are TGTGCCAGCAGCTTAGTAGGGGGAGTCCCCTACAATGAGCAGTTCTTC.

The chain recombines TRBV30 with TRBJ2-3, with D maybe TRBD1 (6 bases). The V gene's germline CDR1 is GTSNPN and CDR2 SVGIG (reference sequence). Trimming pared 3 bases from V and 3 bases from J, leaving 16 bases between. The CDR3 covers 15 residues. The CDR3 sequence is CAWSEEGVGTDTQYF. The DNA for the CDR3 is TGTGCCTGGAGCGAAGAGGGGGTTGGGACAGATACGCAGTATTTT.

The chain recombines TRBV2 with TRBJ1-5; 7 bases line up with TRBD1. Trimming at V came to 6 bases and at J to 7 bases, leaving 9 bases not matched to a gene. This CDR3 contains 14 residues. Per the germline V gene, CDR1 is SNHLY and CDR2 is FYNNEI. For the CDR3, the DNA is TGTGCCAGCAGCCGACAGGGCCCAGCGCAGCCCCAGCATTTT. Protein product: CASSRQGPAQPQHF.

The V and J genes are TRBV10-3 and TRBJ2-7, with D perhaps matching TRBD2 (6 bases). The CDR3 runs 13 residues. Trimming cost V 10 bases and J 0 bases, with 13 bases left between them. From germline, CDR1 is ENHRY and CDR2 SYGVKD. In nucleotides, the CDR3 is TGTGCCACGAGGGACGGGAGCTCCTACGAGCAGTACTTC. Its translation is CATRDGSSYEQYF.

This chain links TRBV7-9 with TRBJ2-5, with 11 bases identical to TRBD2. V dropped 5 bases and J dropped 4; count of bases not matched to a gene: 6. Germline lookup yields CDR1 SEHNR and CDR2 FQNEAQ (reference sequence). The CDR3 runs to 15 residues. For the CDR3, the DNA is TGTGCCAGCAGCAGACTAGCGGGAACGGGAGAGACCCAGTACTTC. Translation gives CASSRLAGTGETQYF.

This chain connects TRBV29-1 to TRBJ1-1, with D perhaps TRBD1 (5 bases). This CDR3 region has 12 residues. V was shortened by 6 bases and J by 1 base, with 9 bases between the two germline ends. CDR1 is SQVTM, CDR2 ANQGSEA, per germline. The CDR3 loop reads CSVKTANTEAFF. The CDR3 nucleotides are TGCAGCGTGAAGACAGCGAACACTGAAGCTTTCTTT.